The rows below give T cell receptor beta chains drawn from one sample of a study of CD8 T cells in Susac syndrome. TCRdb processed the immunoSEQ multiplex PCR reads anew with MiXCR; each CDR3 protein has one entry. This table has under 200,000 distinct CDR3 sequences, roughly 90% appearing once. The sample consisted of CD4+ T cells from PBMCs. All receptors come from a human donor with Susac syndrome. CDR3s include the opening cysteine and the closing phenylalanine or tryptophan. D genes are given only for firm matches. Size is stated for part of the rows, as once, few or many counts, or as a class when the clone is expanded.

-,TRBV5-7,TRBJ2-6,-,CASSSESGANVLTF,TGTGCCAGCAGCTCTGAATCTGGGGCCAACGTCCTGACTTTC
-,TRBV14,TRBJ2-1,-,CASSQMAGKYNEQFF,TGTGCCAGCAGCCAAATGGCAGGGAAGTACAATGAGCAGTTCTTC
TRBD2,TRBV7-8,TRBJ2-1,-,CASSLSGLAGGNNEQFF,TGTGCCAGCAGCTTATCTGGGCTAGCGGGAGGGAACAATGAGCAGTTCTTC
TRBD2,TRBV3-1,TRBJ2-1,-,CASSQDWTSGGEQFF,TGTGCCAGCAGCCAAGATTGGACTAGCGGAGGCGAGCAGTTCTTC
-,TRBV2,TRBJ1-2,few,CASSEDRANYGYTF,TGTGCCAGCAGCGAGGACAGAGCTAACTATGGCTACACCTTC
TRBD1,TRBV30,TRBJ1-4,-,CAWTRDRGGRFFEKLFF,TGTGCCTGGACCCGGGACAGGGGCGGGCGGTTCTTCGAAAAACTGTTTTTT
-,TRBV18,TRBJ1-1,-,CASPPDMNTEAFF,TGTGCCAGCCCGCCCGATATGAACACTGAAGCTTTCTTT
-,TRBV29-1,TRBJ1-4,-,CSVSGRQNEKLFF,TGCAGCGTTTCCGGACGGCAAAATGAAAAACTGTTTTTT
TRBD2,TRBV3-1,TRBJ2-7,-,CASRLAGQFYEQYF,TGTGCCAGCAGGTTAGCGGGGCAATTCTACGAGCAGTACTTC
-,TRBV7-2,TRBJ2-1,-,CASSFWGRNEQFF,TGTGCCAGCAGCTTTTGGGGGCGCAATGAGCAGTTCTTC
TRBD2,TRBV30,TRBJ2-1,-,CAWSPTSEPYNEQFF,TGTGCCTGGAGTCCAACTAGCGAACCTTACAATGAGCAGTTCTTC
TRBD1,TRBV4-2,TRBJ1-4,few,CASSQDSGTGFVKLFF,TGTGCCAGCAGCCAAGATTCCGGGACAGGGTTTGTGAAACTGTTTTTT
-,TRBV20-1,TRBJ2-7,-,CSARGNSDEQYF,TGCAGTGCTAGAGGGAATTCAGACGAGCAGTACTTC
TRBD1,TRBV7-8,TRBJ2-7,-,CASSLPDRAIGEQYF,TGTGCCAGCAGCTTGCCGGACAGGGCCATCGGCGAGCAGTACTTC
TRBD2,TRBV14,TRBJ2-4,-,CASSQPRGLKNIQYF,TGTGCCAGCAGCCAACCAAGGGGACTAAAAAACATTCAGTACTTC
-,TRBV30,TRBJ1-1,-,CAWSAPGTIEAFF,TGTGCCTGGAGTGCCCCAGGGACGATTGAAGCTTTCTTT
TRBD2,TRBV2,TRBJ2-3,-,CASRATSGGALDTQYF,TGTGCCAGCAGGGCTACTAGCGGGGGGGCCTTAGATACGCAGTATTTT
-,TRBV18,TRBJ2-7,-,CASSPRGALNYEQYF,TGTGCCAGCTCACCACGGGGGGCTTTAAACTACGAGCAGTACTTC
-,TRBV29-1,TRBJ1-1,-,CSVTGRGNTEAFF,TGCAGCGTCACAGGGCGGGGTAACACTGAAGCTTTCTTT
TRBD1,TRBV28,TRBJ1-5,once,CASSFWDRGVRNQPQHF,TGTGCCAGCAGTTTTTGGGACAGGGGTGTCAGGAATCAGCCCCAGCATTTT
-,TRBV9,TRBJ1-1,-,CASSAGRGTEAFF,TGTGCCAGCAGCGCGGGAAGGGGGACTGAAGCTTTCTTT
-,TRBV7-9,TRBJ2-7,-,CASSYRLYEQYF,TGTGCCAGCAGCTACAGGTTATACGAGCAGTACTTC
-,TRBV7-2,TRBJ2-1,-,CASSLQTSFLDEQFF,TGTGCCAGCAGCCTACAGACCAGTTTTTTGGATGAGCAGTTCTTC
-,TRBV5-1,TRBJ1-2,-,CASSLETSYGYTF,TGCGCCAGCAGCTTGGAAACAAGCTATGGCTACACCTTC
-,TRBV7-2,TRBJ1-1,-,CASSPTGAGRAFF,TGTGCCAGCAGCCCTACGGGGGCAGGGAGGGCTTTCTTT
TRBD2,TRBV19,TRBJ2-1,-,CASSGPGLAHNEQFF,TGTGCCAGTAGTGGACCGGGACTAGCGCACAATGAGCAGTTCTTC
TRBD2,TRBV5-6,TRBJ2-7,-,CASSLFLSGGWVEQYF,TGTGCCAGCAGCTTGTTCCTAAGCGGGGGCTGGGTCGAGCAGTACTTC
TRBD1,TRBV20-1,TRBJ1-2,-,CSASPLRTGVDGYTF,TGCAGTGCTAGCCCCCTGCGGACAGGGGTGGATGGCTACACCTTC
-,TRBV20-1,TRBJ1-5,-,CSAHQPGHRNQPQHF,TGCAGTGCTCACCAACCGGGACACCGCAATCAGCCCCAGCATTTT
TRBD2,TRBV10-2,TRBJ2-4,-,CASSESLAGGPLTKNIQYF,TGCGCCAGCAGTGAGTCGCTAGCGGGGGGGCCGTTGACCAAAAACATTCAGTACTTC
-,TRBV9,TRBJ1-2,-,CASSTQVGGYTF,TGTGCCAGCTCCACCCAGGTGGGTGGCTACACCTTC
TRBD1,TRBV5-1,TRBJ2-5,-,CASSSGTEGETQYF,TGCGCCAGCAGCTCCGGGACAGAGGGAGAGACCCAGTACTTC
TRBD1,TRBV7-8,TRBJ2-1,-,CASSLYSGTGVLRNEQFF,TGTGCCAGCAGCTTATACTCCGGGACAGGGGTTTTACGGAATGAGCAGTTCTTC
-,TRBV3-1,TRBJ1-1,-,CASSQDRYMNTEAFF,TGTGCCAGCAGCCAAGACAGATACATGAACACTGAAGCTTTCTTT
TRBD2,TRBV29-1,TRBJ2-7,-,CSVASGTSGRYEQYF,TGCAGCGTCGCATCGGGGACTAGCGGGAGGTACGAGCAGTACTTC